This T cell receptor beta chain was documented in a study of blood T cell repertoires in COVID-19. Sequenced by immunoSEQ multiplex PCR; TCRdb stores in-frame clones only, minus some. The table lists approximately 290,000 clones, roughly 84% of them singletons. V was pared by 5 bases and J by 4 bases, with 7 bases of the junction left unmatched. This CDR3 has 15 residues. Germline CDR1 reads LNHDA; CDR2 reads SQIVND (reference sequence). The source of this sequence is a person between 65 and 80 years old with COVID-19, enrolled during active disease. Sequencing was performed on peripheral blood. This chain uses TRBV19 with TRBJ1-2; 10 nucleotides agree with TRBD1. This CDR3 is CASSPDRGLFYGYTF. The CDR3 bases are TGTGCCAGTAGTCCCGACAGGGGGCTCTTCTATGGCTACACCTTC.